These T cell receptor beta chains were read from a single sample in a study of blood T cell repertoires in COVID-19. Method: immunoSEQ multiplex PCR; TCRdb's copy keeps in-frame clones and lacks some. This sample yields 170,000 or so clones, of which about 86% are seen a single time; 7% belongs to the top ten. Material: peripheral blood. The source is a man aged 50 or older with active or convalescent COVID-19. The CDR3 runs from the conserved cysteine through the conserved F or W. The D gene is left open where the match is weak. Clone size is not always given. Where it is, it says once, few, many or a class for expanded clones.

J,D,size,V,CDR3,DNA
TRBJ1-3,TRBD1,-,TRBV18,CASSPRRTTRDRRSGNTIYF,TGTGCCAGCTCACCACGCAGAACGACGAGGGACAGACGGTCTGGAAACACCATATATTTT
TRBJ1-3,-,-,TRBV9,CASSVRGNSGNTIYF,TGTGCCAGCAGCGTAAGAGGGAACTCTGGAAACACCATATATTTT
TRBJ1-5,-,-,TRBV11-2,CASSLSGNQPQHF,TGTGCCAGCAGCTTATCTGGCAATCAGCCCCAGCATTTT
TRBJ2-1,-,-,TRBV5-1,CASSLGGSVYNEQFF,TGCGCCAGCAGCTTAGGAGGGAGTGTCTACAATGAGCAGTTCTTC
TRBJ1-2,TRBD1,-,TRBV5-6,CASSRPGQGAAGYTF,TGTGCCAGCAGCAGGCCGGGACAGGGGGCGGCTGGCTACACCTTC
TRBJ2-5,TRBD2,-,TRBV7-2,CASSLGTSGGQETQYF,TGTGCCAGCAGCTTAGGGACTAGCGGGGGACAAGAGACCCAGTACTTC
TRBJ2-1,TRBD2,-,TRBV5-1,CASSLNPTSGGNEQFF,TGCGCCAGCAGCTTAAATCCGACTAGCGGGGGTAATGAGCAGTTCTTC
TRBJ2-5,TRBD2,few,TRBV5-8,CASSLGYLADQETQYF,TGTGCCAGCAGCTTGGGATACCTAGCGGACCAAGAGACCCAGTACTTC
TRBJ1-1,-,-,TRBV7-6,CASSLQGPRGTEAFF,TGTGCCAGCAGCTTACAGGGGCCCCGGGGCACTGAAGCTTTCTTT
TRBJ1-2,-,-,TRBV7-2,CASSIISGTSHYGYTF,TGTGCCAGCAGCATAATCTCCGGGACATCTCACTATGGCTACACCTTC
TRBJ1-1,-,few,TRBV7-3,CASSLSSTNTEAFF,TGTGCCAGCAGCTTATCCAGTACGAACACTGAAGCTTTCTTT
TRBJ1-1,TRBD1,few,TRBV6-6,CASTQDRGSGTEAFF,TGTGCCAGCACCCAGGACAGGGGATCGGGCACTGAAGCTTTCTTT
TRBJ2-7,TRBD2,-,TRBV6-5,CASRTGLAGSYEQYF,TGTGCCAGCAGAACGGGACTAGCGGGCTCCTACGAGCAGTACTTC
TRBJ2-7,TRBD1,-,TRBV5-6,CASSFQGALVYEQYF,TGTGCCAGCAGCTTTCAGGGGGCTCTAGTATACGAGCAGTACTTC
TRBJ2-5,TRBD2,-,TRBV4-3,CASSQDGRLAGDFGETQYF,TGCGCCAGCAGCCAAGATGGAAGACTAGCGGGAGATTTTGGAGAGACCCAGTACTTC
TRBJ2-1,-,-,TRBV6-5,CASSYFQEVFF,TGTGCCAGCAGTTACTTCCAGGAAGTGTTCTTC